This T cell receptor beta chain was recorded in a study of shared clonotypes between healthy human individuals. J lost 0 bases, V lost 5 bases, and 7 bases had no gene match. Germline V gene lookup returns CDR1 SQVTM and CDR2 ANQGSEA. This CDR3 has 17 residues. Naive CD8 cells lacked CD45RO and underwent positive selection for CCR7, leaving out terminally differentiated effector memory CD45RA+ cells. Data came from immunoSEQ multiplex PCR; TCRdb stores just in-frame clones and leaves some out. The sample has about 580,000 clones, roughly 98% seen once. This TCR came from a man aged 25-45 years in good health. The sample comprised naive CD8+ T cells sorted from blood. J is TRBJ2-1 and V is TRBV29-1; 13 bases are a match to TRBD2. The CDR3 nucleotides read TGCAGCGTTCTACTAGCGGGAGGGCGGGGCTCCTACAATGAGCAGTTCTTC. This encodes CSVLLAGGRGSYNEQFF.